Listed here are 5 T cell receptor beta chains from one sample, sequenced in a study of CD8+CD57+ T cells in acquired aplastic anemia. All patients picked for sequencing had shown, by flow cytometry, an expansion of CD8+CD57+ cells. The study profiled TCR beta VDJ and CDR3 using genomic DNA as template. In TCRdb, the reads were re-called with MiXCR into one record per CDR3 protein. Among 250,000 to 300,000 distinct CDR3 sequences listed, 45% to 65% were seen once. The specimen sequenced was sorted CD4+, CD8+, or CD8+CD57+ T cells (not recorded which) from PBMCs. These receptors were obtained from a human donor with aplastic anemia.

The rearrangement links TRBV7-9 to TRBJ1-1; 7 bases agree with TRBD1. Germline CDR1 reads SEHNR; CDR2 reads FQNEAQ (reference sequence). The V gene end was trimmed by 1 base and the J gene end by 1 base; junction bases not matched to a gene: 3. There are 15 residues in the CDR3. This chain's CDR3 is CASSLEGQRNTEAFF. Written as DNA, the CDR3 is TGTGCCAGCAGCTTAGAGGGACAGCGGAACACTGAAGCTTTCTTT.

V usage is TRBV7-2 and J usage is TRBJ1-1; 8 bases align to TRBD1. There are 13 residues in the CDR3. Germline loops: CDR1 SGHTA, CDR2 FQGNSA. Trimming cost V 5 bases and J 7 bases; bases outside gene matches: 6. CDR3 sequence (DNA): TGTGCCAGCAGCCCTGGACAGGGAGATGAAGCTTTCTTT. This sequence encodes CASSPGQGDEAFF. Full variable domain (outside the CDR3, taken from reference TRBV7-2 and TRBJ1-1): GAGVSQSPSNKVTEKGKDVELRCDPISGHTALYWYRQSLGQGLEFLIYFQGNSAPDKSGLPSDRFSAERTGGSVSTLTIQRTQQEDSAVYLCASSPGQGDEAFFGQGTRLTVV.

This clonotype was recorded once. CDR3 amino acids: CASSVGDGWDTQYF. The CDR3 nucleotides read TGTGCCAGCAGCGTAGGGGACGGGTGGGATACGCAGTATTTT. V usage is TRBV9 and J usage is TRBJ2-3; perhaps D is TRBD1 or TRBD2 (5 bases each). Germline CDR1 reads SGDLS; CDR2 reads YYNGEE. V lost 0 bases and J lost 6, with 11 bases in between. The CDR3 is made up of 14 amino acids.

The sample holds a few counts of this clonotype. One base away lies a much larger clone, so this may be a sequencing read error. The chain employs TRBV7-3 and TRBJ2-1; 12 nucleotides match TRBD2. Looked up from germline, CDR1 is SGHTA and CDR2 is FQGTGA. The CDR3 consists of 15 residues. Unmatched junction bases numbered 7, after V lost 6 bases and J lost 7 bases. The CDR3 spells CASRPPGLAGNEQFF. In DNA form, the CDR3 reads TGTGCCAGCAGGCCACCGGGACTAGCGGGTAATGAGCAGTTCTTC.

The chain employs TRBV2 and TRBJ2-1; 15 bases agree with TRBD2. Per the germline V gene, CDR1 is SNHLY and CDR2 is FYNNEI. This CDR3 contains 16 residues. Losses at the gene ends were 5 bases for V and 8 bases for J; bases not matched to a gene: 7. In DNA form, the CDR3 reads TGTGCCAGCAGTCCGGACGGACTAGCGGGGGGGCATGAGCAGTTCTTC. Translating gives CASSPDGLAGGHEQFF.